The 26 T cell receptor beta chains in this list originate from one sample, sequenced in a study of cytomegalovirus exposure and HLA in healthy donors. This PCR relied on a set of 60 Vbeta primers and 13 Jbeta primers. Generated by immunoSEQ multiplex PCR, the TCRdb table keeps only in-frame clones and is missing some. This table has about 87,000 clones, 74% appearing once. Sequencing input: PBMCs. These receptors originate from a man aged 25 to 40 in good health and CMV-seropositive.

The chain combines TRBV9 with TRBJ1-4; D remains unclear. Germline assignment: CDR1 SGDLS and CDR2 YYNGEE. The CDR3 runs 15 residues. Trimming removed 4 bases at V and 6 bases at J, with 16 bases between. In nucleotides, the CDR3 is TGTGCCAGCAGCACCGCCGGTTCGGGGTATGAAAAACTGTTTTTT. It translates to CASSTAGSGYEKLFF.

This chain joins TRBV5-1 and TRBJ2-1; D unresolved. CDR1 and CDR2 (germline): SGHRS, YFSETQ. Deletions cut 0 bases from V and 6 bases from J, with 13 bases between. This CDR3 comprises 15 residues. The DNA of the CDR3 is TGCGCCAGCAGCTTGGGACCAACTAACATCAATGAGCAGTTCTTC. It is translated as CASSLGPTNINEQFF.

The chain has TRBV7-8 and TRBJ1-2; TRBD1 matches at 10 bases. CDR1 is SGHVS and CDR2 is FQNEAQ in the germline V gene. V trimming: 5 bases; J trimming: 5 bases; junction bases outside the gene matches: 11. The CDR3 is 16 amino acids. CDR3 in DNA: TGTGCCAGCAGCCCGACAGGGGGCGGGATTGGGTATGGCTACACCTTC. The encoded protein is CASSPTGGGIGYGYTF.

V usage is TRBV5-1 and J usage is TRBJ1-1; 7 bases map to TRBD1. The J segment lost 6 bases and the V segment lost 0 bases, leaving 5 bases of the junction unmatched. CDR1 and CDR2 (germline): SGHRS, YFSETQ. CDR3 length: 14 amino acids. The CDR3 sequence is CASSLGAGGSEAFF. Here the CDR3 DNA reads TGCGCCAGCAGCTTGGGGGCAGGGGGGTCTGAAGCTTTCTTT.

This clone was observed a single time. The chain has TRBV10-3 and TRBJ2-7, with 8 bases lining up with TRBD2. J was trimmed by 6 bases and V by 2 bases; bases with no gene match: 6. Germline V gives CDR1 ENHRY, CDR2 SYGVKD. The CDR3 totals 14 residues. The CDR3 sequence: CAISENREGVEQYF. CDR3 in DNA: TGTGCCATCAGTGAGAACCGGGAGGGTGTCGAGCAGTACTTC.

The rearrangement links TRBV18 to TRBJ2-5; a possible D gene is TRBD2 (5 bases). Germline values: CDR1 KGHSH, CDR2 LQKENI. V was trimmed by 6 bases and J by 2 bases, leaving 10 bases between them. The CDR3 totals 13 residues. The CDR3 DNA reads TGTGCCAGCTCGGAGGTAGGGCAAGAGACCCAGTACTTC. Amino acid sequence: CASSEVGQETQYF.

V and J are TRBV4-1 and TRBJ2-1, with D possibly matching TRBD2 (5 bases). From germline, CDR1 is MGHRA and CDR2 YSYEKL. V lost 1 base and J 8 bases, leaving 6 bases between the germline ends. This CDR3 spans 12 amino acids. CDR3 in DNA: TGCGCCAGCAGCCAAGCCGGGGATGAGCAGTTCTTC. Residues: CASSQAGDEQFF.

The chain carries TRBV9 and TRBJ2-7, with 8 nucleotides matching TRBD2. CDR1 and CDR2 (germline): SGDLS, YYNGEE. V was pared by 4 bases and J by 1 base, with 7 bases of the junction left unmatched. The CDR3 is 15 residues long. DNA of the CDR3: TGTGCCAGCAGCTTCAGAGCGGGAGAGTCCTACGAGCAGTACTTC. This gives the protein CASSFRAGESYEQYF. The variable domain in full, completed from reference TRBV9 and TRBJ2-7, reads DSGVTQTPKHLITATGQRVTLRCSPRSGDLSVYWYQQSLDQGLQFLIQYYNGEERAKGNILERFSAQQFPDLHSELNLSSLELGDSALYFCASSFRAGESYEQYFGPGTRLTVT.

The rearrangement uses TRBV9 and TRBJ2-3; 7 positions match TRBD1. This CDR3 is built from 13 residues. CDR1 SGDLS and CDR2 YYNGEE come from the germline V gene. With 3 bases clipped from V and 3 bases from J, the junction kept 1 base outside the gene matches. The CDR3 DNA reads TGTGCCAGCAGCGAGGGGGCGACAGATACGCAGTATTTT. It specifies CASSEGATDTQYF.

This clone turned up a few times. The genes are TRBV6-5 and TRBJ2-2, with 7 bases identical to TRBD2. The trim removed 7 bases at V and 5 bases at J, leaving 7 bases unmatched. Looked up from germline, CDR1 is MNHEY and CDR2 is SVGAGI. The CDR3 is made up of 14 amino acids. The CDR3 DNA follows: TGTGCCAGCAAGAGCGGGGCCGGGACCGGGGAGCTGTTTTTT. Encoded protein: CASKSGAGTGELFF.

V usage is TRBV7-6 and J usage is TRBJ1-2; 9 nucleotides line up with TRBD1. Unmatched junction bases numbered 3, after V lost 0 bases and J lost 4 bases. The germline gives CDR1 SGHVS, CDR2 FNYEAQ. The CDR3 consists of 15 residues. DNA for the CDR3: TGTGCCAGCAGCTTAGCGGACAGGGGTGGCTATGGCTACACCTTC. This encodes CASSLADRGGYGYTF.

This chain uses TRBV10-2 with TRBJ2-3; tentatively, D is TRBD2 (6 bases). Germline-derived CDR1 and CDR2 are WSHSY and SAAADI. The CDR3 extends over 14 amino acids. V was clipped by 4 bases and J by 3 bases, with 11 bases between them. The CDR3 DNA reads TGCGCCAGCAGTGTTAGCGGAAGAACAGATACGCAGTATTTT. It codes for CASSVSGRTDTQYF.

J is TRBJ2-7 and V is TRBV5-1; TRBD1 aligns across 9 bases. The CDR3 consists of 14 residues. Germline V lookup: CDR1 SGHRS, CDR2 YFSETQ. CDR3 residues: CALKAGQGNYEQYF. The CDR3 region has the DNA TGCGCACTGAAAGCAGGACAGGGGAACTACGAGCAGTACTTC.

J is TRBJ1-5 and V is TRBV27; D remains unclear. Germline values: CDR1 MNHEY, CDR2 SMNVEV (reference sequence). The CDR3 is 14 residues long. Trimming shortened V by 1 base and J by 16 bases, and 20 bases separated the two germline ends. CDR3 DNA sequence: TGTGCCAGCAGTTTATTGGCAGATGGGCGATCAGTACATTTT. Amino acids: CASSLLADGRSVHF.

Only one count was recorded for this clone. The chain couples TRBV6-5 to TRBJ2-3, with 14 bases that match TRBD2. Germline CDR1 reads MNHEY; CDR2 reads SVGAGI. The trim removed 8 bases at V and 3 bases at J, leaving 4 bases unmatched. The CDR3 spans 15 residues. CDR3 amino acids: CASSGLAGGTDTQYF. CDR3 DNA: TGTGCCAGCTCAGGACTAGCGGGGGGAACAGATACGCAGTATTTT.

The chain is built from TRBV5-1 and TRBJ2-4, with 7 bases that match TRBD1. Germline V gene sequence: CDR1 SGHRS, CDR2 YFSETQ. CDR3 length equals 14 residues. V lost 0 bases, J lost 4 bases, and 1 base stayed unmatched. The CDR3 loop reads CASSLGTGKNIQYF. As DNA, the CDR3 is TGCGCCAGCAGCTTGGGGACAGGTAAAAACATTCAGTACTTC. The entire variable domain, with the rest obtained from reference TRBV5-1 and TRBJ2-4, is as follows: KAGVTQTPRYLIKTRGQQVTLSCSPISGHRSVSWYQQTPGQGLQFLFEYFSETQRNKGNFPGRFSGRQFSNSRSEMNVSTLELGDSALYLCASSLGTGKNIQYFGAGTRLSVL.

V gene TRBV25-1 combines with J gene TRBJ1-2; D may be TRBD1 (5 bases). Trimming removed 3 bases from V and 8 bases from J, with 7 bases in between. Per germline, CDR1 MGHDK and CDR2 SYGVNS. The CDR3 has 11 amino acids. The CDR3 here is CASSDRVGYTF. The CDR3 nucleotides are TGTGCCAGCAGTGACAGGGTCGGCTACACCTTC.

This chain links TRBV29-1 with TRBJ2-1; possible D gene TRBD1, 5 bases. Germline values: CDR1 SQVTM, CDR2 ANQGSEA. The CDR3 length is 18 residues. V lost 5 bases to trimming and J lost 0 bases, with 23 bases between them. The CDR3 loop is CSVQSIGAGLSSYNEQFF. Written as DNA, the CDR3 is TGCAGCGTTCAGTCAATTGGGGCAGGCCTGAGCTCCTACAATGAGCAGTTCTTC.

The DNA for the CDR3 is TGCGCCAGCAGCACCGGGACAGGGGGCTTTAACTATGGCTACACCTTC. It specifies CASSTGTGGFNYGYTF. This chain uses TRBV4-3 with TRBJ1-2; 12 bases are shared with TRBD1. The CDR3 spans 16 residues. V shed 5 bases, J shed 1 base, and the junction held 5 bases outside the gene matches. Germline lookup yields CDR1 LGHNA and CDR2 YSLEER.

The chain links TRBV4-3 to TRBJ2-5, with D tentatively TRBD1 (5 bases). CDR3 length: 13 amino acids. The germline CDR1 and CDR2 sequences are LGHNA and YSLEER. The V gene lost 3 bases and the J gene lost 11 bases, with 16 bases spanning the gap. As DNA, the CDR3 is TGCGCCAGCAGCCAGTATGACAGCTTCAAGCAGTACTTC. The encoded protein is CASSQYDSFKQYF.

J is TRBJ1-2 and V is TRBV4-3, with 8 bases fitting TRBD1. Germline CDR1 is LGHNA and CDR2 is YSLEER. J gave up 0 bases and V 3 bases, and 3 bases lay outside the gene matches. The length of the CDR3 is 15 residues. The CDR3 nucleotides read TGCGCCAGCAGCCACTCGGACAGGGCTAACTATGGCTACACCTTC. Amino acids: CASSHSDRANYGYTF.

This sequence joins TRBV9 and TRBJ1-1; 10 bases are shared with TRBD1. V lost 5 bases, J lost 2 bases, and 6 bases stayed unmatched. The CDR3 consists of 15 residues. The germline V gene has CDR1 SGDLS and CDR2 YYNGEE. The CDR3 reads CASRTLTGGNTEAFF. In DNA form, the CDR3 reads TGTGCCAGCAGAACCCTGACAGGGGGCAACACTGAAGCTTTCTTT. Together with reference TRBV9 and TRBJ1-1, the CDR3 gives the full variable domain: DSGVTQTPKHLITATGQRVTLRCSPRSGDLSVYWYQQSLDQGLQFLIQYYNGEERAKGNILERFSAQQFPDLHSELNLSSLELGDSALYFCASRTLTGGNTEAFFGQGTRLTVV.

The chain links TRBV28 to TRBJ2-3; a possible D gene is TRBD2 (6 bases). CDR3 length: 16 amino acids. The germline gives CDR1 MDHEN, CDR2 SYDVKM. The V end lost 4 bases, the J end lost 4 bases, and 18 bases lay between the germline ends. The CDR3 sequence is CASSSLAGGGSDTQYF. The CDR3, as DNA: TGTGCCAGCAGTTCACTAGCCGGAGGAGGTTCAGATACGCAGTATTTT.

This chain uses TRBV6-1 with TRBJ2-7; TRBD1 aligns across 7 bases. The CDR3 runs 14 residues. From germline, CDR1 is MNHNS and CDR2 SASEGT. The J segment lost 2 bases and the V segment lost 8 bases, leaving 9 bases of the junction unmatched. In DNA, the CDR3 is TGTGCCAGCGAAAAGGAGACAGGGCCCTACGAGCAGTACTTC. Translation gives CASEKETGPYEQYF.

V and J are TRBV4-2 and TRBJ1-1; 9 bases line up with TRBD1. The CDR3 runs 14 residues. Germline assignment: CDR1 LGHNA and CDR2 YNFKEQ. With V trimmed by 3 bases and J by 4 bases, 3 bases remained unmatched. The CDR3 DNA is TGTGCCAGCAGCCAGAACAGGGGGCGCACTGAAGCTTTCTTT. Amino acids: CASSQNRGRTEAFF.

Written as DNA, the CDR3 is TGTGCCAGCAGTCCCCTGGACAGGGGGCCGTTCTCAGGGCAGTACTTC. Translated: CASSPLDRGPFSGQYF. The gene calls are TRBV27 and TRBJ2-7; 11 nucleotides agree with TRBD1. Per the germline V gene, CDR1 is MNHEY and CDR2 is SMNVEV (reference sequence). The CDR3 sequence is 16 residues long. After removal of 5 bases from V and 9 bases from J, the junction contained 15 bases not matched to a gene.